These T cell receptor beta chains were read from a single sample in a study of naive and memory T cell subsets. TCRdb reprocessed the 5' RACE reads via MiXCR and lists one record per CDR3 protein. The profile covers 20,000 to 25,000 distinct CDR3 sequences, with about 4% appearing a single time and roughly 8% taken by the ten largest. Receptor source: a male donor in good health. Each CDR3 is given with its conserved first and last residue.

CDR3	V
CSARDWGGTSNTEAFF	TRBV20-1
CSDAGLATEQFF	TRBV20-1
CSAYRGNEQFF	TRBV29-1
CASSQEGVQAYRGSYNSPLHF	TRBV4-3
CASSQGVGYEQYF	TRBV3-1
CASRYTGFEAFF	TRBV12-3/TRBV12-4
CSARSRGALSSPLHF	TRBV20-1
CSARYRANTGELFF	TRBV20-1
CASRSTGQGTDTQYF	TRBV12-3/TRBV12-4
CASNHDTDTQYF	TRBV6-2/TRBV6-3
CSVDRGHNYGYTF	TRBV29-1
CASSYGTIYNEQFF	TRBV5-1
CASSRQGRWDQPQHF	TRBV10-2
CASSLEGASGRAFEQFF	TRBV11-2
CASNGQPQHF	TRBV28
CASSLPGQGHSTDTQYF	TRBV12-3/TRBV12-4
CASSRGGGVTEAFF	TRBV11-2
CSARVGLAGQETQYF	TRBV20-1
CASRTLGGADTQYF	TRBV11-2
CASSFRTGGLNQPQHF	TRBV11-2